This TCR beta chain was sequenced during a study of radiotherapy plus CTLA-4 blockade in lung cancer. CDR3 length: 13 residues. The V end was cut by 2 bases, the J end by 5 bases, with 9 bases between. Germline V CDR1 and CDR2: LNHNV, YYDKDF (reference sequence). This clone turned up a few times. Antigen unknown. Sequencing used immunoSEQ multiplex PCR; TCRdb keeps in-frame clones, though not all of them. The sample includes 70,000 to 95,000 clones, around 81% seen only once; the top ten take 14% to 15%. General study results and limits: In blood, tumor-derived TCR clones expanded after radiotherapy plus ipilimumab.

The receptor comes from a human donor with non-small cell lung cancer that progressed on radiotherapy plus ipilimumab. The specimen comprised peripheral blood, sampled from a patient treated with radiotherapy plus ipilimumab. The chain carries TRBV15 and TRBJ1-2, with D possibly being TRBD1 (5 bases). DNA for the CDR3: TGTGCCACCAGCAGACCAGGGTGGTATGGCTACACCTTC. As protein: CATSRPGWYGYTF.